These 25 T cell receptor beta chains came from one sample sequenced in a study of cytomegalovirus exposure and HLA in healthy donors. The PCR was carried out with 60 Vbeta primers and 13 Jbeta primers. The protocol was immunoSEQ multiplex PCR, while the TCRdb copy is restricted to in-frame clones and leaves out a portion. The repertoire includes around 150,000 clones, 75% of them detected once, and about 2.7% sits in the top ten. The specimen was PBMCs. The receptors were sampled from a woman aged 45-59 years in good health and CMV-seropositive.

The chain joins TRBV21-1 to TRBJ1-1; TRBD1 reflects the table's D call only, with no check against the DNA. TRBV21-1 is assigned pseudogene status. CDR3 length: 15 residues. The chain's CDR3 is CASSRPGQLNTEAFF. The DNA of the CDR3 is TGTGCCAGCAGCAGACCGGGACAACTGAACACTGAAGCTTTCTTT.

The chain recombines TRBV6-5 with TRBJ1-2; D may be TRBD1 (6 bases). Trimming cost V 5 bases and J 5 bases, with 9 bases left between them. The germline CDR1 and CDR2 sequences are MNHEY and SVGAGI. CDR3 size: 12 residues. The CDR3 protein is CASSEGQYGYTF. CDR3 coding DNA: TGTGCCAGCAGTGAAGGACAGTATGGCTACACCTTC.

The chain has TRBV6-5 and TRBJ2-5; 7 bases map to TRBD2. Matching the DNA end better, TRBJ2-7 makes the J call doubtful. This CDR3 has 16 amino acids. Germline V gives CDR1 MNHEY, CDR2 SVGAGI. Here the CDR3 DNA reads TGTGCCAGCAGTTACCCGGGGAGGGCGGGCTCCTACGAGCAGTACTTC. Its translation: CASSYPGRAGSYEQYF.

This clone was picked up a small number of times. V gene TRBV7-8 combines with J gene TRBJ2-7, with 7 bases matching TRBD2. V dropped 1 base and J dropped 1; count of bases not matched to a gene: 4. The CDR3 loop spans 15 amino acids. Germline V gene lookup returns CDR1 SGHVS and CDR2 FQNEAQ. The CDR3 DNA reads as TGTGCCAGCAGCTTAGGTAGCGGGCGATCCTACGAGCAGTACTTC. Protein product: CASSLGSGRSYEQYF.

This clone was seen more than once but under ten times. The chain is built from TRBV28 and TRBJ2-7; TRBD1 aligns across 8 bases. The CDR3 loop spans 13 amino acids. Germline V gene data show CDR1 as MDHEN and CDR2 as SYDVKM. The V and J ends lost 6 bases and 5 bases, in that order; junction bases with no gene match: 6. The CDR3 spells CASSDQGAHEQYF. CDR3 sequence (DNA): TGTGCCAGCAGCGATCAGGGGGCCCACGAGCAGTACTTC.

This chain links TRBV6-5 with TRBJ2-7, with D perhaps matching TRBD1 (5 bases). CDR3 length: 14 residues. Trimming took off 4 bases at V and 1 base at J, with 11 bases between the two ends. Germline V lookup: CDR1 MNHEY, CDR2 SVGAGI. The CDR3 coding sequence is TGTGCCAGCAGTTGGACGACAGAATCCTACGAGCAGTACTTC. Its translation is CASSWTTESYEQYF.

This chain connects TRBV5-1 to TRBJ2-1, with TRBD2 matching 8 bases. The V segment lost 1 base and the J segment 4 bases; nucleotides outside the gene matches: 4. This CDR3 region has 15 residues. Germline-derived CDR1 and CDR2 are SGHRS and YFSETQ. CDR3 residues: CASSLSGGIYNEQFF. In nucleotides, the CDR3 is TGCGCCAGCAGCTTGTCGGGGGGGATTTACAATGAGCAGTTCTTC.

The chain couples TRBV6-6 to TRBJ1-5; D is unclear. This CDR3 comprises 15 residues. Germline values: CDR1 MNHNY, CDR2 SVGAGI (reference sequence). Trimming cost V 5 bases and J 2 bases, with 13 bases left between them. CDR3 DNA sequence: TGTGCCAGCAGTACCGTGCGTCTTGGCAATCAGCCCCAGCATTTT. It is translated as CASSTVRLGNQPQHF.

This clone was counted a few times. The chain carries TRBV11-2 and TRBJ2-7; D is perhaps TRBD2 (5 bases). Germline V gives CDR1 SGHAT, CDR2 FQNNGV. CDR3 length: 14 residues. V shed 2 bases and J shed 6 bases, with 14 bases lying between them. The DNA for the CDR3 is TGTGCCAGCAGCTTACTAGCCGCCGAGGGCGAGCAGTACTTC. Translation: CASSLLAAEGEQYF.

The V call is TRBV18, the J call TRBJ1-5, with D perhaps TRBD1 (5 bases). V was cut by 3 bases and J by 7 bases, with 13 bases left in between. Germline V gene data show CDR1 as KGHSH and CDR2 as LQKENI. The CDR3 covers 14 residues. CDR3 sequence (DNA): TGTGCCAGCTCACCTCAGGGTTTTGACCAGCCCCAGCATTTT. Its translation is CASSPQGFDQPQHF.

CDR3 sequence: CASSQRQGTNTEAFF. The CDR3 coding sequence is TGCGCCAGCAGCCAAAGACAGGGAACGAACACTGAAGCTTTCTTT. The chain employs TRBV4-1 and TRBJ1-1; 7 bases fit TRBD1. CDR1 and CDR2 (germline): MGHRA, YSYEKL. With 2 bases clipped from V and 1 base from J, the junction kept 4 bases outside the gene matches. This CDR3 region has 15 residues.

This chain joins TRBV5-1 and TRBJ2-1; D possibly corresponds to TRBD2 (6 bases). CDR1 is SGHRS, CDR2 YFSETQ, per germline. The CDR3 has 14 residues. V lost 4 bases and J 9 bases, leaving 17 bases between the germline ends. The DNA of the CDR3 is TGCGCCAGCAGCCGGGCGGGGACCGGCACTGAGCAGTTCTTC. Protein sequence: CASSRAGTGTEQFF.

The J gene is TRBJ1-5, the V gene TRBV4-1; no reliable D call. This CDR3 is built from 15 residues. Deletions cut 2 bases from V and 0 bases from J, with 8 bases between. Germline loops: CDR1 MGHRA, CDR2 YSYEKL. CDR3 sequence (DNA): TGCGCCAGCAGCCAAAGACTCCGTAGCAATCAGCCCCAGCATTTT. This encodes CASSQRLRSNQPQHF.

This chain joins TRBV5-4 and TRBJ1-1, with D maybe TRBD1 (5 bases). Germline values: CDR1 SGHNT, CDR2 YYREEE (reference sequence). The CDR3 runs to 14 residues. Trimming shortened V by 4 bases and J by 10 bases, and 20 bases separated the two germline ends. CDR3 nucleotide sequence: TGTGCCAGCAGCCCCTTCCAAGGGGCGCGGATAGCTTTCTTT. It is translated as CASSPFQGARIAFF.

A remark on this clone: Within the sample, other DNA sequences also encode this same CDR3. The V and J genes are TRBV9 and TRBJ1-1; maybe TRBD1 (5 bases). This CDR3 has 14 residues. With 3 bases removed from V and 0 bases from J, the gap between germline ends came to 9 bases. CDR1 and CDR2 from the germline V gene are SGDLS and YYNGEE. CDR3 in amino acids: CASSEQAMNTEAFF. For the CDR3, the DNA is TGTGCCAGCAGCGAACAGGCAATGAACACTGAAGCTTTCTTT.

V and J are TRBV2 and TRBJ2-7; TRBD1 matches at 9 bases. V shed 6 bases and J 3 bases; nucleotides not matched to a gene: 6. Germline V gene sequence: CDR1 SNHLY, CDR2 FYNNEI. The CDR3 sequence is 14 residues long. As DNA, the CDR3 is TGTGCCAGCAGGGCCCGGGACAGGGTCTACGAGCAGTACTTC. Translated, it gives CASRARDRVYEQYF.

The chain is built from TRBV5-4 and TRBJ1-1, with TRBD1 matching 7 bases. This CDR3 is 14 amino acids long. Germline CDR1 is SGHNT and CDR2 is YYREEE (reference sequence). V dropped 4 bases and J dropped 3; count of bases not matched to a gene: 6. The CDR3 DNA sequence: TGTGCCAGCAGCAGGACAGGTGCGGACACTGAAGCTTTCTTT. It encodes CASSRTGADTEAFF.

The chain links TRBV25-1 to TRBJ2-3; the D gene is possibly TRBD1 (5 bases). Trimming shortened V by 4 bases and J by 9 bases, and 11 bases separated the two germline ends. Germline V gene sequence: CDR1 MGHDK, CDR2 SYGVNS. CDR3 length: 12 amino acids. This CDR3 is CASSADSDTQYF. CDR3 coding DNA: TGTGCCAGCAGTGCCGACAGCGACACGCAGTATTTT.

The V call is TRBV2, the J call TRBJ2-2; 8 bases line up with TRBD2. With 7 bases clipped from V and 5 bases from J, the junction kept 15 bases outside the gene matches. The CDR3 extends over 17 amino acids. Germline V gene data show CDR1 as SNHLY and CDR2 as FYNNEI. As DNA, the CDR3 is TGTGCCAGCACTTTTCCCTCGGGGGGGGCGCATACCGGGGAGCTGTTTTTT. This translates into CASTFPSGGAHTGELFF.

There are a few counts of this clone. The V call is TRBV28, the J call TRBJ2-5, with 10 bases that match TRBD1. Germline lookup yields CDR1 MDHEN and CDR2 SYDVKM. V was pared by 7 bases and J by 4 bases, with 6 bases of the junction left unmatched. The CDR3 extends over 14 amino acids. The CDR3 coding sequence is TGTGCCAGCACCTCGGGGACAGGGGTAGAGACCCAGTACTTC. Residues: CASTSGTGVETQYF.

The chain joins TRBV5-1 to TRBJ1-6, with D possibly being TRBD1 (5 bases). Per the germline V gene, CDR1 is SGHRS and CDR2 is YFSETQ. The CDR3 length is 15 residues. V lost 4 bases, J lost 7 bases, and 15 bases lay in between. CDR3 nucleotide sequence: TGCGCCAGCAGCAGCTTAGGGACTGAAAATTCACCCCTCCACTTT. Encoded protein: CASSSLGTENSPLHF. The full variable domain, its missing parts supplied by reference TRBV5-1 and TRBJ1-6, is KAGVTQTPRYLIKTRGQQVTLSCSPISGHRSVSWYQQTPGQGLQFLFEYFSETQRNKGNFPGRFSGRQFSNSRSEMNVSTLELGDSALYLCASSSLGTENSPLHFGNGTRLTVT.

J is TRBJ1-1 and V is TRBV29-1; TRBD1 matches 7 bases. The CDR3 runs 13 residues. In germline, CDR1 is SQVTM, CDR2 ANQGSEA. Trimming took 6 bases from V and 1 from J; bases not matched to a gene: 5. CDR3 sequence (DNA): TGCAGCGTGGTGACAGGGAGGAACACTGAAGCTTTCTTT. It codes for CSVVTGRNTEAFF.

The V call is TRBV28, the J call TRBJ1-2; a possible D gene is TRBD1 (6 bases). CDR1 is MDHEN, CDR2 SYDVKM, per germline. Trimming took off 1 base at V and 0 bases at J, with 12 bases between the two ends. The CDR3 is 16 residues long. CDR3 protein: CASSLSGTPTNYGYTF. CDR3 in DNA: TGTGCCAGCAGTTTATCAGGGACACCAACTAACTATGGCTACACCTTC.

The chain joins TRBV18 to TRBJ1-2, with 9 nucleotides matching TRBD1. The CDR3 sequence is 15 residues long. Germline V gene data show CDR1 as KGHSH and CDR2 as LQKENI. V lost 6 bases and J lost 4; bases outside the gene matches: 9. The CDR3 bases are TGTGCCAGCTCCCTACCGGGACAGGGACCCTATGGCTACACCTTC. It translates to CASSLPGQGPYGYTF.

Here the CDR3 DNA reads TGTGCCAGCAGCTTAGGGACAGGGACGTCCGTCACCGGGGAGCTGTTTTTT. Protein sequence: CASSLGTGTSVTGELFF. The chain recombines TRBV11-3 with TRBJ2-2; 8 nucleotides match TRBD1. CDR1 is SGHNT, CDR2 YENEEA, per germline. The CDR3 totals 17 residues. Trimming took 1 base from V and 4 from J; bases not matched to a gene: 8.